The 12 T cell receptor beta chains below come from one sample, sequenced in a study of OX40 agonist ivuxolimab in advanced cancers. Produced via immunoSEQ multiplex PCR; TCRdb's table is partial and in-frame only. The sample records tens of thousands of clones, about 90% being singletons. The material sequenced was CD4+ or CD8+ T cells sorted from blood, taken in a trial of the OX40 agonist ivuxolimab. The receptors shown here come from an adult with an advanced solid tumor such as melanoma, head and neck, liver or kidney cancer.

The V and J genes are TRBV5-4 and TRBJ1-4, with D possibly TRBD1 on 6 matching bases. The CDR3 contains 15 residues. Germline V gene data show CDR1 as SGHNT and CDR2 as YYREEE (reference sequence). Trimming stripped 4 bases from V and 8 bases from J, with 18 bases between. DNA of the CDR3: TGTGCCAGCAGCCCCGGGGGCCAGAAAGGCGAAAAACTGTTTTTT. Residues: CASSPGGQKGEKLFF.

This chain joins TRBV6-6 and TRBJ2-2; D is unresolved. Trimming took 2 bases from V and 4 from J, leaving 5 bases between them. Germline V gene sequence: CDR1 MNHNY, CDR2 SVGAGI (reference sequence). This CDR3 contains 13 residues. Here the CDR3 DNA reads TGTGCCAGCAGTTACGTGGGCACCGGGGAGCTGTTTTTT. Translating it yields CASSYVGTGELFF.

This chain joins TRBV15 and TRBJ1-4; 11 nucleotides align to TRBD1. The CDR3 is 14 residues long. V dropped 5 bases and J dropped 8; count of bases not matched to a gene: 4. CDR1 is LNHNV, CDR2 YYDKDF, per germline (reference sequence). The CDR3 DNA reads TGTGCCACCAGCGTCGGACAGGGGGCCGAAAAACTGTTTTTT. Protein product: CATSVGQGAEKLFF.

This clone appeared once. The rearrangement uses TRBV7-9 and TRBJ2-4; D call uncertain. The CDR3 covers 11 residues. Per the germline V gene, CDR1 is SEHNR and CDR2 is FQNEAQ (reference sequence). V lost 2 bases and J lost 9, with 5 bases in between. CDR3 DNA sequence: TGTGCCAGCAGCTTATCAGGCATTCAGTACTTC. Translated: CASSLSGIQYF.

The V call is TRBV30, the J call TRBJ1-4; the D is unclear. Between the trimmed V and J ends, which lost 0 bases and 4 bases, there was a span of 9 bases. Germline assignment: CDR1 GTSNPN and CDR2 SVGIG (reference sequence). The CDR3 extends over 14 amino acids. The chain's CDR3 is CAWSVNGINEKLFF. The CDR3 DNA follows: TGTGCCTGGAGTGTAAACGGGATTAATGAAAAACTGTTTTTT.

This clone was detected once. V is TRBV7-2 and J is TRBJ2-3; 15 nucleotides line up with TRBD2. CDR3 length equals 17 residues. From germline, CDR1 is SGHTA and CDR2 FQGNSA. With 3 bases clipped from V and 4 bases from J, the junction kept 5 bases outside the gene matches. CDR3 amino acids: CASSLRTSGGAPDTQYF. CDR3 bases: TGTGCCAGCAGCTTGCGGACTAGCGGGGGGGCCCCAGATACGCAGTATTTT.

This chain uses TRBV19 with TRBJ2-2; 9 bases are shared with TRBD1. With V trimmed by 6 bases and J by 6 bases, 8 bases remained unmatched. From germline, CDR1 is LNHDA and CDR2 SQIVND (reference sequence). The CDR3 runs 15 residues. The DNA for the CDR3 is TGTGCCAGTAGCCATGGACAGGGGAGCGCCGGGGAGCTGTTTTTT. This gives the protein CASSHGQGSAGELFF. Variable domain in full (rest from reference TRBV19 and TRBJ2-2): DGGITQSPKYLFRKEGQNVTLSCEQNLNHDAMYWYRQDPGQGLRLIYYSQIVNDFQKGDIAEGYSVSREKKESFPLTVTSAQKNPTAFYLCASSHGQGSAGELFFGEGSRLTVL.

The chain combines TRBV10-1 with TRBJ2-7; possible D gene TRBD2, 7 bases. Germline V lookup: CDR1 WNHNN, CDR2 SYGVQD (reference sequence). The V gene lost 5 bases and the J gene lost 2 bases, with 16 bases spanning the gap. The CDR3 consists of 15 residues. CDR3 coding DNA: TGCGCCAGCAGTCCTGGAGGCGGGGGCCCCTACGAGCAGTACTTC. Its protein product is CASSPGGGGPYEQYF.

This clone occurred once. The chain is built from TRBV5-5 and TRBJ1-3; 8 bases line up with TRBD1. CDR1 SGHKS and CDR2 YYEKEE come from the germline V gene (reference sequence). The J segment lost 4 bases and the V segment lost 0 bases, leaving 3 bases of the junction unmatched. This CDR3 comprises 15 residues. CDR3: CASSLVRTGGNTIYF. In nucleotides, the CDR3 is TGTGCCAGCAGCTTGGTCAGGACAGGGGGAAACACCATATATTTT.

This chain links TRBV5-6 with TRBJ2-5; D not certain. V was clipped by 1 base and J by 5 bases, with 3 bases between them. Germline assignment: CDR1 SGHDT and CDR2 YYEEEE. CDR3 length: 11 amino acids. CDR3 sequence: CASSLRETQYF. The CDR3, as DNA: TGTGCCAGCAGCTTGAGGGAGACCCAGTACTTC. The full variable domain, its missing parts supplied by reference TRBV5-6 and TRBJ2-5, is DAGVTQSPTHLIKTRGQQVTLRCSPKSGHDTVSWYQQALGQGPQFIFQYYEEEERQRGNFPDRFSGHQFPNYSSELNVNALLLGDSALYLCASSLRETQYFGPGTRLLVL.

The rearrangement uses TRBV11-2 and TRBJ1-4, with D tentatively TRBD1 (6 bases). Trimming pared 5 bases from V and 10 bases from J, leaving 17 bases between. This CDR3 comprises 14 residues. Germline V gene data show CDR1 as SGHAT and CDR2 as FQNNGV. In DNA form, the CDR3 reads TGTGCCAGCAGCCTGATGGGGGGGCCACGAAAACTGTTTTTT. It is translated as CASSLMGGPRKLFF.

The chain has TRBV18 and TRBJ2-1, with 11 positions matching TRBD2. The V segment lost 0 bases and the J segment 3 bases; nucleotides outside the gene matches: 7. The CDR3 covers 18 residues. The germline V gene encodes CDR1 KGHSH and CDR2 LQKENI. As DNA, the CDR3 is TGTGCCAGCTCACCACCAATTAGCGGGGGGGGATACTACAATGAGCAGTTCTTC. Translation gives CASSPPISGGGYYNEQFF.